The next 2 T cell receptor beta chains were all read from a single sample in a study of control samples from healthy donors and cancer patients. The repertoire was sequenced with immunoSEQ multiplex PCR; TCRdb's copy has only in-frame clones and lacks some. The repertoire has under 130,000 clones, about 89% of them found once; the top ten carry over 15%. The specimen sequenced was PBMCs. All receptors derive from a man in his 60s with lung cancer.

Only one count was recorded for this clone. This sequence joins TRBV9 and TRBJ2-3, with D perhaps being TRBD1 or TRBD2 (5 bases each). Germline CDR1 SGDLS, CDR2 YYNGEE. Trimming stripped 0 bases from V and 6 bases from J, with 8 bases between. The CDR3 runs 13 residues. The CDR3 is CASSVAEGDTQYF. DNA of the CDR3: TGTGCCAGCAGCGTAGCTGAGGGGGATACGCAGTATTTT.

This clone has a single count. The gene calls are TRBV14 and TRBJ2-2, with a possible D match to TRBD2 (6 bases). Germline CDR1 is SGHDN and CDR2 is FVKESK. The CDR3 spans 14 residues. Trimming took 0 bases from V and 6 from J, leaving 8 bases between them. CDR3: CASSQDWGAGELFF. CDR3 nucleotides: TGTGCCAGCAGCCAAGATTGGGGGGCCGGGGAGCTGTTTTTT.